This T cell receptor beta chain derives from a study of cytomegalovirus exposure and HLA in healthy donors. The PCR contained 60 Vbeta and 13 Jbeta primers. Profiled with immunoSEQ multiplex PCR; TCRdb holds only in-frame clones, not every one. The data show 120,000 or so clones, with more than 80% seen just once and approximately 10% held by the top ten. This clone was seen just once. The TCR comes from a man under 40 in good health and CMV-seropositive. Source material: PBMCs.

CDR3 protein: CASSFGQGAETEAFF. CDR3 DNA: TGTGCCAGCAGCTTTGGACAGGGGGCAGAGACTGAAGCTTTCTTT. The rearrangement joins TRBV13 to TRBJ1-1; 11 bases line up with TRBD1. CDR1 and CDR2 from the germline V gene are PRHDT and FYEKMQ (reference sequence). CDR3 size: 15 residues. V lost 3 bases, J lost 5 bases, and 5 bases stayed unmatched.